The clone carrying this TCR beta chain has a handful of counts. Its antigen is still unknown. These data originate in a study of T-cell memory formation after mild COVID-19. Study outcomes and limitations: For contracting clones, CD4+ ones sat mainly in CM and EM, CD8+ in EMRA.

TCRdb processed the 5' RACE reads anew with MiXCR; each CDR3 protein has one entry. The table records about 560,000 distinct CDR3 sequences, 17% of them present only once. The germline V and J ends were trimmed by 2 bases and 4 bases, with 15 bases remaining between them. Germline CDR1 is SGDLS and CDR2 is YYNGEE. This CDR3 has 15 amino acids. The source is an adult woman who had mild COVID-19 (a few samples of this study predate the infection). Cell type and time point are not known. This chain joins TRBV9 and TRBJ2-5; D is possibly TRBD2 (6 bases). The sample comprised PBMCs or a T cell subset sorted from them (not recorded which). The CDR3 bases are TGTGCCAGCAGCGTTAGCGGTTTGGGGGGAGAGACCCAGTACTTC. Amino acids: CASSVSGLGGETQYF.